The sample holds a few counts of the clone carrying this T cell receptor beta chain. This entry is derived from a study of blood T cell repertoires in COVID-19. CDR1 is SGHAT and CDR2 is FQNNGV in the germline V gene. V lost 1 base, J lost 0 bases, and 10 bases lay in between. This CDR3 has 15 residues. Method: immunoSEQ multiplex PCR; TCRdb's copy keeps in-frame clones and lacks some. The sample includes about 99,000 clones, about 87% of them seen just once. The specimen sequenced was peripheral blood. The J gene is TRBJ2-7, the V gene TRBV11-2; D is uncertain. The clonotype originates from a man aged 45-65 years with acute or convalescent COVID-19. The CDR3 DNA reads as TGTGCCAGCAGCTTAGGGGCAGATAGCTCCTACGAGCAGTACTTC. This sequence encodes CASSLGADSSYEQYF. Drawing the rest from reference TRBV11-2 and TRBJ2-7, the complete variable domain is EAGVAQSPRYKIIEKRQSVAFWCNPISGHATLYWYQQILGQGPKLLIQFQNNGVVDDSQLPKDRFSAERLKGVDSTLKIQPAKLEDSAVYLCASSLGADSSYEQYFGPGTRLTVT.